This T cell receptor (beta chain) was sequenced for a study of blood T cell repertoires in COVID-19. Across the whole study: Acute-phase and convalescent COVID-19 samples originated in the United States, Italy and Spain.

In the source study's methods: Amplification of reference gene primers was used by the study to estimate nucleated cell counts. The assay was immunoSEQ multiplex PCR, and TCRdb's table has in-frame clones only and misses some. That table is the source of V, J and clone size, and D and trimming were worked out from the DNA. The table includes roughly 15,000 clones, around 94% detected once. The TCR sequence derives from a human donor with active COVID-19. The donor label of this sample is uncertain. The sample comprised peripheral blood.

The CDR3: CASNLDRSPDTQYF. DNA of the CDR3: TGTGCCAGCAATCTTGACCGTAGCCCAGATACGCAGTATTTT. The chain is built from TRBV5-6 and TRBJ2-3; D is undetermined. CDR1 is SGHDT and CDR2 is YYEEEE in the germline V gene. Trimming took 6 bases from V and 4 from J, leaving 15 bases between them. The CDR3 spans 14 residues.